The rows below give T cell receptor beta chains drawn from one sample of a study of control samples from healthy donors and cancer patients. Repertoires were generated with immunoSEQ multiplex PCR, while TCRdb's copy carries only in-frame clones and drops some. The data contain about 31,000 clones, roughly 94% of them singletons. Sequencing used blood. The receptors shown here come from a man aged 55 to 70 in good health. Both conserved end residues are part of each CDR3. A D gene is named only where the DNA matches it firmly. The size field is filled for only some rows; it gives once, few, many or a size class.

v_call	d_call	clone_size	j_call	cdr3_aa	cdr3_nt
TRBV29-1	-	once	TRBJ2-1	CSVETPLANEQFF	TGCAGCGTTGAGACCCCTCTTGCCAATGAGCAGTTCTTC
TRBV5-1	-	-	TRBJ1-2	CASSLTARYGYTF	TGCGCCAGCAGCTTGACAGCCCGCTATGGCTACACCTTC
TRBV5-1	-	-	TRBJ1-4	CASSLWAFSNEKLFF	TGCGCCAGCAGCTTGTGGGCTTTTTCTAATGAAAAACTGTTTTTT
TRBV6-5	TRBD1	-	TRBJ1-1	CASSRTGANRGAFF	TGTGCCAGCAGTCGGACAGGGGCCAACAGAGGAGCTTTCTTT
TRBV3-1/TRBV3-2	-	-	TRBJ1-1	CASSQDRAGTEAFF	TGTGCCAGCAGCCAAGATAGGGCAGGCACTGAAGCTTTCTTT
TRBV5-1	TRBD1	-	TRBJ1-3	CASSLNGTGFGNTIYF	TGCGCCAGCAGCTTGAACGGGACAGGGTTTGGAAACACCATATATTTT
TRBV6-2/TRBV6-3	-	-	TRBJ2-7	CASSYTRGAYEQYF	TGTGCCAGCAGTTATACCAGGGGTGCCTACGAGCAGTACTTC
TRBV19	TRBD1	-	TRBJ1-2	CASSWSGTAYGYTF	TGTGCCAGTAGTTGGTCGGGGACAGCCTATGGCTACACCTTC
TRBV6-2/TRBV6-3	TRBD1	-	TRBJ1-1	CASSYWQGGPLF	TGTGCCAGCAGTTACTGGCAGGGGGGCCCTCTCTTT
TRBV3-1/TRBV3-2	-	-	TRBJ2-5	CASRMDSNQETQYF	TGTGCCAGCAGGATGGACAGCAACCAAGAGACCCAGTACTTC
TRBV5-4	-	few	TRBJ2-3	CASSLAGVVFWTDTQYF	TGTGCCAGCAGCTTGGCCGGGGTAGTTTTTTGGACAGATACGCAGTATTTT
TRBV5-1	TRBD1	-	TRBJ1-6	CASSLVPGGDGSYNSPLHF	TGCGCCAGCAGCTTGGTCCCAGGGGGCGACGGCTCCTATAATTCACCCCTCCACTTT
TRBV5-6	-	once	TRBJ2-7	CASSSILRTDAYEQYF	TGTGCCAGCAGCTCCATTCTAAGGACAGACGCCTACGAGCAGTACTTC
TRBV18	TRBD1	once	TRBJ1-5	CASSPQGQGEPQHF	TGTGCCAGCTCACCACAGGGACAGGGGGAGCCCCAGCATTTT
TRBV18	-	-	TRBJ1-2	CASSPQTNYGYTF	TGTGCCAGCTCACCACAAACAAACTATGGCTACACCTTC
TRBV7-9	TRBD2	-	TRBJ2-3	CASSSLKRGGINADTQYF	TGTGCCAGCAGCTCACTGAAGCGGGGGGGCATAAACGCAGATACGCAGTATTTT
TRBV5-6	TRBD2	-	TRBJ2-7	CASSFPSGDSYEQYF	TGTGCCAGCAGCTTTCCTAGCGGGGATTCCTACGAGCAGTACTTC
TRBV5-6	TRBD2	-	TRBJ2-2	CASFPLAGGLTANTGELFF	TGTGCCAGCTTCCCCCTAGCGGGGGGGCTTACTGCGAACACCGGGGAGCTGTTTTTT
TRBV30	-	-	TRBJ1-5	CAWSVTGYQPQHF	TGTGCCTGGAGTGTAACAGGGTATCAGCCCCAGCATTTT
TRBV15	-	-	TRBJ1-5	CATSLHRSNQPQHF	TGTGCCACCAGTCTTCACAGGTCCAATCAGCCCCAGCATTTT
TRBV18	-	-	TRBJ1-3	CASSLGTAGNTIYF	TGTGCCAGCTCACTCGGGACGGCTGGAAACACCATATATTTT
TRBV10-3	-	-	TRBJ2-7	CAISIQRSYEQYF	TGTGCCATCAGTATACAGAGGTCCTACGAGCAGTACTTC
TRBV9	-	-	TRBJ1-5	CASSAAYSNQPQHF	TGTGCCAGCAGCGCAGCGTATAGCAATCAGCCCCAGCATTTT
TRBV4-1	-	-	TRBJ2-7	CASSQGTLSSYEQYF	TGCGCCAGCAGCCAGGGGACCCTGAGCTCCTACGAGCAGTACTTC
TRBV6-5	TRBD1	-	TRBJ1-4	CASSTQGGNEKLFF	TGTGCCAGCAGTACACAGGGGGGGAATGAAAAACTGTTTTTT
TRBV5-6	TRBD2	-	TRBJ2-3	CASRRGGGTDTQYF	TGTGCCAGCAGGCGGGGGGGCGGGACAGATACGCAGTATTTT
TRBV3-1/TRBV3-2	TRBD2	-	TRBJ2-1	CASSHGTRGIYNEQFF	TGTGCCAGCAGCCACGGGACTAGGGGAATCTACAATGAGCAGTTCTTC
TRBV5-1	-	-	TRBJ2-1	CASSLSGGSYNEQFF	TGCGCCAGCAGCTTGTCTGGGGGCTCCTACAATGAGCAGTTCTTC
TRBV27	TRBD2	once	TRBJ2-1	CASSLETSRVSYNEQFF	TGTGCCAGCAGTCTAGAGACTAGCCGAGTGTCCTACAATGAGCAGTTCTTC
TRBV9	-	-	TRBJ1-5	CASSAGQLSNQPQHF	TGTGCCAGCAGCGCTGGACAGTTGAGCAATCAGCCCCAGCATTTT
TRBV6-2/TRBV6-3	-	-	TRBJ2-7	CASSYLRSYEQYF	TGTGCCAGCAGTTATCTAAGGTCCTACGAGCAGTACTTC
TRBV9	-	-	TRBJ1-4	CASSSGHQEKLFF	TGTGCCAGCAGCTCGGGACATCAAGAAAAACTGTTTTTT
TRBV7-6	-	once	TRBJ2-2	CASSLDVGPGELFF	TGTGCCAGCAGCTTAGACGTGGGGCCCGGGGAGCTGTTTTTT